This record looks at one T cell receptor (beta chain) sequence and its context. Ten or more counts support this clonotype. No cognate antigen has been identified for it. No base quality information exists; no much larger clone differs at one position. This record comes from a study of T cells in Graves' hyperthyroidism and ophthalmopathy (dated by TCRdb to between 2019 and 2020). At the level of the whole study: Peripheral blood was collected at initial diagnosis, before any treatment. A discovery cohort of about a hundred patients, about 40 with Graves' ophthalmopathy and 55 to 65 with stable Graves' hyperthyroidism, was used to find distinguishing TCR V-J signatures. The paper describes TCR Vbeta CDR3 sequencing of roughly 130 peripheral blood samples, made up of about 41 ophthalmopathy patients, over 70 hyperthyroidism patients and 17 progressor patients. Thyroid tissue and blood T-cell repertoires from about six Graves' hyperthyroidism patients were also compared in the study. The 80 to 100 discovery patients were randomly divided into training and test sets at a 7:3 ratio. Once sampling was done, hyperthyroidism patients were given methimazole at a starting dose of 30 mg daily, whereas ophthalmopathy patients were given high-dose intravenous methylprednisolone. Prospective prediction of ophthalmopathy was tested in an independent validation cohort consisting of fewer than 20 hyperthyroidism patients and more than 15 patients who later progressed to ophthalmopathy.

TCR beta CDR3 regions were amplified from RNA transcripts. The TCR CDR3 was subjected to a first round of RT-PCR using the HTBI primer set and the Qiagen OneStep RT-PCR kit. The libraries were constructed in a second round of multiplex PCR and then size-selected and purified. Paired-end sequencing of the libraries was performed with 100 bp reads on an Illumina HiSeq2000. The paper's processing steps were these. SOAPnuke was used to process the raw data, throwing out any read that contained adapters or uncalled bases, had a mean Phred below 15, or lacked an exact constant-primer or identifier match. COPE v1.2.5 was used to merge the high-quality paired reads, and each unique nucleotide sequence was defined as a clonotype. MiTCR v1.1 was used to align the clonotypes against IMGT TRBV, TRBD and TRBJ reference segments. The analysis included only V-J combinations with a frequency above 0.0001, which together covered more than 98% of the repertoires. The TCS score was defined as the ratio of F50 (clonal expansion) to E x V (chaos), calculated using BLOSUM62-based TCRdist between CDR3 peptides within each V-J. Welch's t-statistics and random forest reduced 500 to 550 V-J features to 13, which were used in a naive Bayes classifier (R e1071). TCRdb itself trimmed the public reads at Q25 with fastp, ran MiXCR and retained productive beta chains. For every CDR3 protein sequence, its rows merge into one entry that carries the most common genes and DNA. These V and J calls rely on TCRdb rather than the paper's analysis. The sample contains about 250,000 distinct CDR3 sequences, nearly 15% of them found a single time. The ten biggest clones cover 30% of the sample.

Hyperthyroidism patients were newly diagnosed, had a disease duration of under 2 months, and were aged 18 to 65 years. Any patient with an uncontrolled infection, another autoimmune disease, pregnancy or lactation was excluded. Diagnoses were established on the basis of clinical symptoms, serum thyroxine and TRAb, thyroid ultrasound, and orbital computed tomography. Blood from progressor patients was collected at the time of first diagnosis with hyperthyroidism, before any ophthalmopathy symptoms had appeared. Ficoll-Paque density gradient centrifugation was used to isolate PBMCs from about 9 ml of fresh peripheral blood. Progressor patients were defined as those initially diagnosed with Graves' hyperthyroidism in whom ophthalmopathy developed during follow-up. Total RNA was extracted with Trizol reagent, and quality was checked on an Agilent 2100 Bioanalyzer. Results the study describes overall, beyond this receptor: No statistical method was used to set the sample size in advance, and investigators knew the group allocation. Blood samples also contained most of the expanded thyroid clonotypes (frequency above 0.001), which suggests that blood repertoires may reflect thyroid immune responses. During validation, the model predicted progression to ophthalmopathy a median of around 7 months ahead of onset, with 60% to 71% sensitivity and 72% to 80% specificity. A model built on a 13 V-J signature distinguished ophthalmopathy from stable hyperthyroidism, reaching 85% to 90% sensitivity and about 81% specificity in cross-validation and 80%/75% in testing.

The TCR originated in a woman aged 45-65 years with Graves' hyperthyroidism that later progressed to Graves' ophthalmopathy. Source material: blood.

In nucleotides, the sequence is TGCAGCGAGATTAGCGGGGGAGAGACCCAGTACTTC. Its protein reads: CSEISGGETQYF. The chain was built from TRBV29-1 and TRBJ2-5; 9 bases in the middle match TRBD2. The germline V gene gives CDR1 as SQVTM and CDR2 as ANQGSEA. The CDR3, from cysteine to phenylalanine, totals 12 residues. The DNA shown is the 36-base CDR3, in frame from base 1. Trimming leaves V shorter by 7 bases and J shorter by 4 bases, with the junction holding 4 bases beyond the gene matches.